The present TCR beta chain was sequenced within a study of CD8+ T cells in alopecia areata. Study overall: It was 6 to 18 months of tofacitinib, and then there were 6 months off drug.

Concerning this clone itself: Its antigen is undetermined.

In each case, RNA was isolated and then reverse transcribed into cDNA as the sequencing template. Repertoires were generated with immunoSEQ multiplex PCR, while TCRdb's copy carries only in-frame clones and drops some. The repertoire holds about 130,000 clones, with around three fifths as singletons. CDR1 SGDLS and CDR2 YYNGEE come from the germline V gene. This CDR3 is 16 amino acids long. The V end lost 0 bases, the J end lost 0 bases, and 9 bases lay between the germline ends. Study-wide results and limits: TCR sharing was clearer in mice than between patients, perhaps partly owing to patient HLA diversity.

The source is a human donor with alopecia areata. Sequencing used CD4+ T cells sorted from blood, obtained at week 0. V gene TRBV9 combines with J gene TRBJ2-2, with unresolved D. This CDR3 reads CASSVGGPTNTGELFF. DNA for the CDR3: TGTGCCAGCAGCGTAGGTGGCCCCACGAACACCGGGGAGCTGTTTTTT.